This TCR beta chain was observed in a study of graft-versus-host responses after intestinal transplantation. Looking at the study overall: Recipients were all induced with anti-thymocyte globulin, then given tacrolimus and steroids for about 3 years. General study results and limits: Detection of GvH clones occurred in recipient marrow, and some had their first appearance in ileum or blood. Peak circulating GvH clone levels tracked with early post-transplant HvG declines.

For this clone: Antigen specificity is unknown.

Germline-derived CDR1 and CDR2 are SGHNT and YYREEE (reference sequence). This CDR3 is built from 18 residues. Trimming cost V 1 base and J 4 bases; bases outside gene matches: 13. Sequenced by immunoSEQ multiplex PCR; TCRdb stores in-frame clones only, minus some. The data contain 70,000 to 95,000 clones, over 80% of them singletons. The origin of this receptor is a human donor who was the organ donor for an intestinal transplant. Sequenced here: unstimulated CD8+ T cells sorted from spleen or lymph node cells, sampled before transplant. The rearrangement links TRBV5-4 to TRBJ2-5, with TRBD2 identical over 10 bases. CDR3 sequence (DNA): TGTGCCAGCAGCTTGAGACTAGCGGGCCCCGTGTGGGGAGAGACCCAGTACTTC. Its protein product is CASSLRLAGPVWGETQYF.